Sequencing of this TCR beta chain was carried out in a study of T cell clonality in common variable immunodeficiency. Study-wide results and caveats: CVID subjects had higher TCRbeta clonality than healthy controls, most marked in about a third. CVID subjects shared fewer TCRbeta clones than healthy controls did.

This clone was seen at least ten times. The antigen remains undetermined. The CDR3 extends 3 residues past the end of the read, so its final part is completed from the germline J gene. This CDR3 contains 18 residues. The germline gives CDR1 LNHDA, CDR2 SQIVND (reference sequence). The junction had 11 bases not matched to a gene; V was cut back by 4 bases and J by 3 bases. Clones were read by immunoSEQ multiplex PCR, and TCRdb kept only the in-frame ones, dropping some. Sampling found about 74,000 clones, none seen once. This TCR derives from a person between 18 and 70 years old in good health. The chain is built from TRBV19 and TRBJ2-3; the match to TRBD2 covers 12 bases. The source material was peripheral blood mononuclear cells. CDR3 DNA, as far as it was read: TGTGCCAGTAGTAGGTCAAGACTAGCGGGGGTAGGGACAGATACG. Translated, it gives CASSRSRLAGVGTDT. The CDR3 reads in full as CASSRSRLAGVGTDTQYF.